A single sample gave rise to the 14 T cell receptor beta chains below, sequenced in a study of T cell clonotyping in hematopoietic cell transplantation. Data came from immunoSEQ multiplex PCR; TCRdb stores just in-frame clones and leaves some out. The sample comprises under 9,500 clones, 86% of which are singletons, and about a third rests with the top ten. Sequencing was performed on PBMCs, taken 180 days after allogeneic stem cell transplant. The origin of the receptors is a human patient who had an allogeneic stem cell transplant, so the T cells may come from the graft donor. The donor label of this sample is uncertain. Some clones in this sample may be carry-over from other donors' samples.

V gene TRBV4-3 combines with J gene TRBJ1-1; D is unresolved. Trimming removed 0 bases from V and 1 base from J, with 9 bases in between. The germline V gene encodes CDR1 LGHNA and CDR2 YSLEER. The CDR3 has 15 residues. This chain's CDR3 is CASSQDRTANTEAFF. DNA for the CDR3: TGCGCCAGCAGCCAAGATCGTACGGCGAACACTGAAGCTTTCTTT.

This chain links TRBV4-3 with TRBJ2-7, with 7 bases aligning to TRBD2. V was pared by 1 base and J by 3 bases, with 6 bases of the junction left unmatched. CDR1 is LGHNA, CDR2 YSLEER, per germline. The CDR3 totals 15 residues. The CDR3: CASSQGGGTRYEQYF. As DNA, the CDR3 is TGCGCCAGCAGCCAAGGGGGGGGTACGCGCTACGAGCAGTACTTC.

V is TRBV9 and J is TRBJ2-1; no clear D. Germline V CDR1 and CDR2: SGDLS, YYNGEE. The V end was cut by 4 bases, the J end by 3 bases, with 5 bases between. The CDR3 has 12 residues. Written as DNA, the CDR3 is TGTGCCAGCAGCTCACTCTACAATGAGCAGTTCTTC. It specifies CASSSLYNEQFF.

The chain recombines TRBV6-5 with TRBJ2-2; D might be TRBD2 (6 bases). Trimming cost V 3 bases and J 7 bases, with 15 bases left between them. CDR3 length: 15 amino acids. Germline CDR1 reads MNHEY; CDR2 reads SVGAGI. CDR3 sequence (DNA): TGTGCCAGCAGTTATTTTGTTTGGGGAGGCGGGGAGCTGTTTTTT. Translating it yields CASSYFVWGGGELFF.

This clone has just a few counts. The rearrangement joins TRBV28 to TRBJ1-1; TRBD1 might be the D (5 bases). The CDR3 runs to 16 residues. CDR1 and CDR2 (germline): MDHEN, SYDVKM. V lost 3 bases and J lost 6, with 20 bases in between. CDR3 DNA sequence: TGTGCCAGCAGTTTTACCCTCGCGGGGCTGAAGGCTGAAGCTTTCTTT. This translates into CASSFTLAGLKAEAFF. Variable domain in full (rest from reference TRBV28 and TRBJ1-1): DVKVTQSSRYLVKRTGEKVFLECVQDMDHENMFWYRQDPGLGLRLIYFSYDVKMKEKGDIPEGYSVSREKKERFSLILESASTNQTSMYLCASSFTLAGLKAEAFFGQGTRLTVV.

This chain connects TRBV4-3 to TRBJ2-1; unclear D gene. Germline assignment: CDR1 LGHNA and CDR2 YSLEER. Trimming shortened V by 0 bases and J by 4 bases, and 7 bases separated the two germline ends. CDR3 length equals 14 residues. The CDR3 sequence: CASSQDVGYNEQFF. DNA for the CDR3: TGCGCCAGCAGCCAAGATGTGGGATACAATGAGCAGTTCTTC.

This sequence joins TRBV2 and TRBJ2-7; no clear D. The CDR3 loop spans 16 amino acids. CDR1 SNHLY and CDR2 FYNNEI come from the germline V gene. Between the trimmed V and J ends, which lost 2 bases and 4 bases, there was a span of 18 bases. CDR3 nucleotides: TGTGCCAGCAGTGAACAGGTGGCCCCTTCCTCGTACGAGCAGTACTTC. It specifies CASSEQVAPSSYEQYF.

This sequence joins TRBV9 and TRBJ2-3; D may correspond to TRBD1 or TRBD2 (6 bases each). The germline gives CDR1 SGDLS, CDR2 YYNGEE. V was shortened by 4 bases and J by 10 bases, with 16 bases between the two germline ends. The CDR3 has 13 residues. CDR3 amino acids: CASSPREGGAQYF. In DNA, the CDR3 is TGTGCCAGCAGCCCCCGCGAGGGGGGAGCGCAGTATTTT.

The chain employs TRBV19 and TRBJ1-2; perhaps TRBD1 as D (5 bases). V lost 5 bases and J lost 8, with 18 bases in between. Germline V gene sequence: CDR1 LNHDA, CDR2 SQIVND (reference sequence). The CDR3 totals 14 residues. The CDR3 bases are TGTGCCAGTAGTCCCAGTGGAGGTGACAGCGGCTACACCTTC. Residues: CASSPSGGDSGYTF.

The V and J genes are TRBV5-1 and TRBJ2-7; tentatively, D is TRBD1 (5 bases). Germline CDR1 is SGHRS and CDR2 is YFSETQ. The V and J ends lost 3 bases and 2 bases respectively, with 18 bases between them. This CDR3 comprises 16 residues. Here the CDR3 reads CASSSNRQQTTYEQYF. CDR3 in DNA: TGCGCCAGCAGCTCAAATCGACAGCAAACTACCTACGAGCAGTACTTC.

This clone was picked up one time. Written as DNA, the CDR3 is TGCGCCAGCAGCCAAGCGGGACACAATAGCAATCAGCCCCAGCATTTT. It translates to CASSQAGHNSNQPQHF. This chain connects TRBV4-1 to TRBJ1-5, with a tentative D call TRBD1 (6 bases). CDR3 length: 16 amino acids. Germline assignment: CDR1 MGHRA and CDR2 YSYEKL. Trimming stripped 1 base from V and 0 bases from J, with 10 bases between.

The V call is TRBV6-5, the J call TRBJ1-2; TRBD1 matches 11 bases. Trimming cost V 4 bases and J 3 bases; bases outside gene matches: 4. This CDR3 contains 15 residues. The germline V gene encodes CDR1 MNHEY and CDR2 SVGAGI. The CDR3 loop is CASSSWTGGYYGYTF. The CDR3 bases are TGTGCCAGCAGTTCCTGGACAGGGGGCTACTATGGCTACACCTTC.

This clone occurred once. This chain links TRBV5-1 with TRBJ2-7; D not certain. This CDR3 is 15 amino acids long. Trimming took 4 bases from V and 2 from J, leaving 16 bases between them. The germline V gene encodes CDR1 SGHRS and CDR2 YFSETQ. The CDR3 region is CASSTTGQPPYEQYF. The CDR3 nucleotides read TGCGCCAGCAGCACAACCGGCCAGCCCCCCTACGAGCAGTACTTC.

The V gene is TRBV27, the J gene TRBJ2-3; 10 bases agree with TRBD1. CDR3 size: 14 residues. CDR1 is MNHEY and CDR2 is SMNVEV in the germline V gene (reference sequence). Trimming cost V 6 bases and J 3 bases; bases outside gene matches: 3. CDR3 DNA: TGTGCCAGCAGCCGACAGGGGGCGACAGATACGCAGTATTTT. As protein: CASSRQGATDTQYF.